These T cell receptor beta chains were read from a single sample in a study of cytomegalovirus exposure and HLA in healthy donors. Sequencing was performed with immunoSEQ multiplex PCR; in TCRdb, only in-frame clones are kept and a portion is missing. In the table there are more than 250,000 clones, about 90% of which are singletons. Material for sequencing was PBMCs. The receptors derive from a woman aged 18-29 years in good health and CMV-seronegative. CDR3s include the opening cysteine and the closing phenylalanine or tryptophan. The order of the fields is CDR3 protein, CDR3 length, J gene, V gene.

cdr3_aa: CASSQESGSYEQYF; cdr3_length: 14; j_call: TRBJ2-7; v_call: TRBV4-1
cdr3_aa: CASSNTGTSGGDEQFF; cdr3_length: 16; j_call: TRBJ2-1; v_call: TRBV5-1
cdr3_aa: CASSLLSSSSSYNSPLHF; cdr3_length: 18; j_call: TRBJ1-6; v_call: TRBV27
cdr3_aa: CASSPLGQGRTDTQYF; cdr3_length: 16; j_call: TRBJ2-3; v_call: TRBV18
cdr3_aa: CASSSTGERAYEQYF; cdr3_length: 15; j_call: TRBJ2-7; v_call: TRBV5-1
cdr3_aa: CASSALYNEQFF; cdr3_length: 12; j_call: TRBJ2-1; v_call: TRBV9
cdr3_aa: CATRDRDTHQPQHF; cdr3_length: 14; j_call: TRBJ1-5; v_call: TRBV15
cdr3_aa: CASSLVGQGGTEAFF; cdr3_length: 15; j_call: TRBJ1-1; v_call: TRBV7-9
cdr3_aa: CASSQSPGYEQYF; cdr3_length: 13; j_call: TRBJ2-7; v_call: TRBV7-3
cdr3_aa: CASSASAGANYGYTF; cdr3_length: 15; j_call: TRBJ1-2; v_call: TRBV4-1
cdr3_aa: CASSLGVADTEAFF; cdr3_length: 14; j_call: TRBJ1-1; v_call: TRBV19
cdr3_aa: CSVETSGGETQYF; cdr3_length: 13; j_call: TRBJ2-5; v_call: TRBV29-1
cdr3_aa: CASSLGDRDHNEQFF; cdr3_length: 15; j_call: TRBJ2-1; v_call: TRBV5-1
cdr3_aa: CASSLETVGQETQYF; cdr3_length: 15; j_call: TRBJ2-5; v_call: TRBV2
cdr3_aa: CASTTPLHQDEQFF; cdr3_length: 14; j_call: TRBJ2-1; v_call: TRBV2
cdr3_aa: CASSQGTDFEAFF; cdr3_length: 13; j_call: TRBJ1-1; v_call: TRBV5-1
cdr3_aa: CASSLVASDTQYF; cdr3_length: 13; j_call: TRBJ2-3; v_call: TRBV5-4
cdr3_aa: CASSVSGIINYGYTF; cdr3_length: 15; j_call: TRBJ1-2; v_call: TRBV2
cdr3_aa: CATSREGQTNSPLHF; cdr3_length: 15; j_call: TRBJ1-6; v_call: TRBV15
cdr3_aa: CASSLSDSNTEAFF; cdr3_length: 14; j_call: TRBJ1-1; v_call: TRBV6-1
cdr3_aa: CATGRGGDEQYF; cdr3_length: 12; j_call: TRBJ2-7; v_call: TRBV27
cdr3_aa: CAITQDLNPEAFF; cdr3_length: 13; j_call: TRBJ1-1; v_call: TRBV2
cdr3_aa: CASSLRKGEQYF; cdr3_length: 12; j_call: -; v_call: TRBV19
cdr3_aa: CASSPRRTSGGETQYF; cdr3_length: 16; j_call: TRBJ2-5; v_call: TRBV18
cdr3_aa: CASSWGQGGEKLFF; cdr3_length: 14; j_call: TRBJ1-4; v_call: TRBV5-1
cdr3_aa: CASSLEEGFSTEAFF; cdr3_length: 15; j_call: TRBJ1-1; v_call: TRBV7-8
cdr3_aa: CASSLHDRTFQETQYF; cdr3_length: 16; j_call: TRBJ2-5; v_call: TRBV7-9
cdr3_aa: CASSYSLGLLYEQYF; cdr3_length: 15; j_call: TRBJ2-7; v_call: TRBV6-5
cdr3_aa: CASSLDLARDEQFF; cdr3_length: 14; j_call: TRBJ2-1; v_call: TRBV5-1
cdr3_aa: CASSLGHPYEQYF; cdr3_length: 13; j_call: -; v_call: TRBV11-2
cdr3_aa: CASSVEGDEQFF; cdr3_length: 12; j_call: TRBJ2-1; v_call: TRBV9
cdr3_aa: CATRQINEKLFF; cdr3_length: 12; j_call: TRBJ1-4; v_call: TRBV15
cdr3_aa: CASSLDSRAGNTIYF; cdr3_length: 15; j_call: TRBJ1-3; v_call: TRBV7-8
cdr3_aa: CASSPGLVPNNEQFF; cdr3_length: 15; j_call: TRBJ2-1; v_call: TRBV11-1
cdr3_aa: CASSPLRQVEYGYTF; cdr3_length: 15; j_call: TRBJ1-2; v_call: TRBV14
cdr3_aa: CASSQDGGRSSYEQYF; cdr3_length: 16; j_call: TRBJ2-7; v_call: TRBV4-1
cdr3_aa: CASKSQGYSGNTIYF; cdr3_length: 15; j_call: TRBJ1-3; v_call: TRBV5-1
cdr3_aa: CASSFGAPDTQYF; cdr3_length: 13; j_call: TRBJ2-3; v_call: TRBV11-2
cdr3_aa: CASTGDNNYGYTF; cdr3_length: 13; j_call: TRBJ1-2; v_call: TRBV2